Below are 27 T cell receptor beta chains sequenced from a single sample in a study of shared clonotypes between healthy human individuals. Generated by immunoSEQ multiplex PCR, the TCRdb table keeps only in-frame clones and is missing some. Here the sample spans about 1 million clones, about 74% being singletons. Sequenced: memory CD4+ T cells sorted from blood. Subset given: CD45RA-negative fraction. Receptor source: a man aged 18 to 29 in good health.

V gene TRBV10-1 combines with J gene TRBJ2-3; TRBD1 might be the D (5 bases). The germline V and J ends were trimmed by 2 bases and 8 bases, with 5 bases remaining between them. Germline loops: CDR1 WNHNN, CDR2 SYGVQD (reference sequence). CDR3 length: 11 residues. CDR3 nucleotides: TGCGCCAGCAGTGAGAGGGGTACGCAGTATTTT. Protein sequence: CASSERGTQYF.

The CDR3 DNA reads as TGTGCCAGCAGCTTGGGGGACAGGGCAGGTGGCTACACCTTC. As protein: CASSLGDRAGGYTF. This chain uses TRBV7-9 with TRBJ1-2; TRBD1 matches at 9 bases. Losses at the gene ends were 3 bases for V and 7 bases for J; bases not matched to a gene: 6. Germline V gives CDR1 SEHNR, CDR2 FQNEAQ (reference sequence). The CDR3 totals 14 residues.

This sequence joins TRBV7-9 and TRBJ2-2, with 8 positions matching TRBD1. CDR1 is SEHNR and CDR2 is FQNEAQ in the germline V gene (reference sequence). The V segment lost 5 bases and the J segment 7 bases; nucleotides outside the gene matches: 9. This CDR3 has 15 residues. The CDR3: CASSHWTGTVGELFF. The CDR3 nucleotides read TGTGCCAGCAGCCACTGGACAGGGACGGTCGGGGAGCTGTTTTTT.

The chain couples TRBV23-1 to TRBJ2-3; TRBD1 agrees at 8 bases. TRBV23-1 is flagged as an ORF with uncertain function. This CDR3 region has 14 residues. V was pared by 2 bases and J by 3 bases, with 1 base of the junction left unmatched. As DNA, the CDR3 is TGCGCCAGCAGTCAAACAGGGGGGACAGATACGCAGTATTTT. Its protein product is CASSQTGGTDTQYF.

The chain has TRBV25-1 and TRBJ2-3; possibly TRBD1 for D (5 bases). The CDR3 totals 13 residues. Germline V gene data show CDR1 as MGHDK and CDR2 as SYGVNS. V was clipped by 3 bases and J by 5 bases, with 9 bases between them. In DNA form, the CDR3 reads TGTGCCAGCAGTGAGGCAGGGTTAGATACGCAGTATTTT. Protein sequence: CASSEAGLDTQYF.

This clone has only a few counts. The V and J genes are TRBV4-3 and TRBJ1-5; D is ambiguous. This CDR3 is 13 amino acids long. Deletions cut 3 bases from V and 3 bases from J, with 6 bases between. Germline CDR1 LGHNA, CDR2 YSLEER. CDR3 nucleotides: TGCGCCAGCAGCCAGGAGGACAATCAGCCCCAGCATTTT. As protein: CASSQEDNQPQHF.

The genes are TRBV10-3 and TRBJ2-2; D might be TRBD1 (5 bases). This CDR3 is built from 15 residues. The germline V and J ends were trimmed by 4 bases and 4 bases, with 13 bases remaining between them. Germline CDR1 and CDR2: ENHRY and SYGVKD. The CDR3, as DNA: TGTGCCATCAGTGTAGGGGTCGCCGCCACCGGGGAGCTGTTTTTT. It translates to CAISVGVAATGELFF.

The V call is TRBV9, the J call TRBJ1-2, with D perhaps TRBD1 (6 bases). Per germline, CDR1 SGDLS and CDR2 YYNGEE. The CDR3 extends over 16 amino acids. Trimming took off 4 bases at V and 2 bases at J, with 18 bases between the two ends. In nucleotides, the CDR3 is TGTGCCAGCAGCACCTCCTACGACAGGCCGAACTATGGCTACACCTTC. Residues: CASSTSYDRPNYGYTF.

The chain joins TRBV6-4 to TRBJ1-4; 8 bases fit TRBD1. The CDR3 spans 14 residues. The J segment lost 8 bases and the V segment lost 6 bases, leaving 8 bases of the junction unmatched. Per the germline V gene, CDR1 is MRHNA and CDR2 is SNTAGT. The DNA for the CDR3 is TGTGCCAGCAGCCCACAGGGGGACCGGGAAAAACTGTTTTTT. Translating gives CASSPQGDREKLFF.

Concerning this clone: The same CDR3 also results from other DNA sequences found in this sample. The chain combines TRBV30 with TRBJ2-5; D could derive from TRBD1 or TRBD2 (5 bases each). Germline V gives CDR1 GTSNPN, CDR2 SVGIG (reference sequence). This CDR3 region has 13 residues. The V and J ends lost 1 base and 5 bases respectively, with 11 bases between them. As DNA, the CDR3 is TGTGCCTGGAGTGGGGGCCGCGGGGAGACCCAGTACTTC. This codes for CAWSGGRGETQYF.

This sequence joins TRBV5-4 and TRBJ2-3, with 7 bases aligning to TRBD2. This CDR3 has 15 amino acids. V lost 4 bases and J lost 2; bases outside the gene matches: 7. CDR1 is SGHNT and CDR2 is YYREEE in the germline V gene (reference sequence). In DNA form, the CDR3 reads TGTGCCAGCAGCGGGGGGACTAAAACCACAGATACGCAGTATTTT. It specifies CASSGGTKTTDTQYF.

This clone was observed a handful of times. This chain connects TRBV5-4 to TRBJ2-5, with a possible D match to TRBD2 (6 bases). CDR1 is SGHNT, CDR2 YYREEE, per germline (reference sequence). V was trimmed by 5 bases and J by 4 bases, leaving 15 bases between them. This CDR3 comprises 14 residues. In nucleotides, the CDR3 is TGTGCCAGCAGTTCCCCTAGCGAGCGAGAGACCCAGTACTTC. Its protein product is CASSSPSERETQYF.

Here the CDR3 reads CASSSLGQGNEKLFF. CDR3 DNA sequence: TGCGCCAGCAGTTCCCTTGGACAGGGGAATGAAAAACTGTTTTTT. The chain couples TRBV5-1 to TRBJ1-4; the match to TRBD1 covers 9 bases. The V and J ends lost 5 bases and 5 bases, in that order; junction bases with no gene match: 7. This CDR3 region has 15 residues. The V gene's germline CDR1 is SGHRS and CDR2 YFSETQ.

The chain has TRBV5-4 and TRBJ2-2; D possibly corresponds to TRBD1 (5 bases). Germline loops: CDR1 SGHNT, CDR2 YYREEE (reference sequence). The V end lost 3 bases, the J end lost 4 bases, and 13 bases lay between the germline ends. This CDR3 contains 15 residues. The DNA for the CDR3 is TGTGCCAGCAGCTCCCGACAGACCCCCACCGGGGAGCTGTTTTTT. Its protein is CASSSRQTPTGELFF.

CDR3 amino acids: CASRAGEITDTQYF. CDR3 in DNA: TGCGCCAGCAGGGCAGGGGAGATTACAGATACGCAGTATTTT. This chain uses TRBV5-1 with TRBJ2-3; a weak D match, TRBD1 (6 bases). Germline assignment: CDR1 SGHRS and CDR2 YFSETQ. The V end was cut by 5 bases, the J end by 3 bases, with 13 bases between. The CDR3 covers 14 residues.

The chain carries TRBV2 and TRBJ2-5; D is possibly TRBD2 (6 bases). Trimming cost V 7 bases and J 0 bases, with 12 bases left between them. Germline CDR1 reads SNHLY; CDR2 reads FYNNEI. This CDR3 is 14 amino acids long. CDR3 bases: TGTGCCAGCAAGAAGCGGGCCGACCAAGAGACCCAGTACTTC. It translates to CASKKRADQETQYF.

The chain combines TRBV6-1 with TRBJ2-3, with D perhaps TRBD1 (5 bases). V lost 8 bases, J lost 2 bases, and 14 bases lay in between. Germline CDR1 MNHNS, CDR2 SASEGT. The CDR3 runs to 14 residues. The CDR3 sequence is CASGLGRTTDTQYF. For the CDR3, the DNA is TGTGCCAGCGGTTTGGGGCGGACCACAGATACGCAGTATTTT.

This clone was seen once. The gene calls are TRBV7-2 and TRBJ2-5; D is uncertain. V was cut by 5 bases and J by 0 bases, with 7 bases left in between. CDR3 size: 13 residues. Germline assignment: CDR1 SGHTA and CDR2 FQGNSA. The CDR3 protein is CASSIRYQETQYF. CDR3 nucleotide sequence: TGTGCCAGCAGCATCAGGTACCAAGAGACCCAGTACTTC.

The genes are TRBV6-1 and TRBJ1-5; D not resolved. The CDR3 has 16 residues. V was pared by 4 bases and J by 4 bases, with 17 bases between. The germline CDR1 and CDR2 sequences are MNHNS and SASEGT. This chain's CDR3 is CASSVVSSRSNQPQHF. The CDR3 DNA is TGTGCCAGCAGTGTAGTTAGCTCGAGGTCAAATCAGCCCCAGCATTTT.

For this clone: The same CDR3 is also encoded by other DNA sequences in this sample. The chain links TRBV2 to TRBJ1-3, with D unresolved. Germline V gene sequence: CDR1 SNHLY, CDR2 FYNNEI. The ends were cut back, 3 bases at V and 3 bases at J, with 3 bases in the middle. The CDR3 spans 12 residues. CDR3 in amino acids: CASSESGNTIYF. As DNA, the CDR3 is TGTGCCAGCAGTGAGAGTGGAAACACCATATATTTT.

V is TRBV5-1 and J is TRBJ2-2; no firm D call. The germline gives CDR1 SGHRS, CDR2 YFSETQ. V gave up 1 base and J gave up 5 bases, with 9 bases separating them. The CDR3 covers 14 residues. The CDR3 sequence: CASSLLWKTGELFF. CDR3 coding DNA: TGCGCCAGCAGCTTGCTGTGGAAAACCGGGGAGCTGTTTTTT.

This chain connects TRBV29-1 to TRBJ2-2; no definite D call. Germline assignment: CDR1 SQVTM and CDR2 ANQGSEA. CDR3 length equals 13 residues. V lost 7 bases and J lost 0, with 9 bases in between. CDR3 in amino acids: CSASDTNTGELFF. The CDR3 nucleotides read TGCAGCGCGTCCGACACGAACACCGGGGAGCTGTTTTTT.

The J gene is TRBJ2-7, the V gene TRBV29-1; D is unresolved. Between the trimmed V and J ends, which lost 6 bases and 6 bases, there was a span of 18 bases. The length of the CDR3 is 13 residues. Germline loops: CDR1 SQVTM, CDR2 ANQGSEA. The CDR3 DNA follows: TGCAGCGTCCCCTCCGACGGCCTCGGCGAGCAGTACTTC. This sequence encodes CSVPSDGLGEQYF.

The rearrangement links TRBV19 to TRBJ2-3, with D perhaps matching TRBD2 (6 bases). The CDR3 has 16 residues. Trimming removed 4 bases at V and 0 bases at J, with 14 bases between. CDR1 is LNHDA, CDR2 SQIVND, per germline (reference sequence). The CDR3 reads CASSRATTSSTDTQYF. The CDR3 DNA sequence: TGTGCCAGTAGTAGGGCTACTACTAGCAGCACAGATACGCAGTATTTT.

This chain connects TRBV5-4 to TRBJ2-5; tentative D call: TRBD2 (7 bases). The length of the CDR3 is 15 residues. Per germline, CDR1 SGHNT and CDR2 YYREEE (reference sequence). Trimming left V 6 bases short and J 0 bases short, with 15 bases between. CDR3 nucleotides: TGTGCCAGCACCCTAGGGGGGGGGCACCAAGAGACCCAGTACTTC. Amino acid sequence: CASTLGGGHQETQYF.

The chain couples TRBV9 to TRBJ1-3; D call uncertain. The germline CDR1 and CDR2 sequences are SGDLS and YYNGEE. The CDR3 runs 16 residues. V gave up 0 bases and J gave up 0 bases, with 10 bases separating them. For the CDR3, the DNA is TGTGCCAGCAGCGTAGAGCTCCGCGGCTCTGGAAACACCATATATTTT. This codes for CASSVELRGSGNTIYF.

This clone was observed a handful of times. This chain connects TRBV5-4 to TRBJ1-3; 8 bases align to TRBD1. CDR3 length equals 16 residues. Germline CDR1 reads SGHNT; CDR2 reads YYREEE (reference sequence). The V gene end was trimmed by 4 bases and the J gene end by 3 bases; junction bases not matched to a gene: 9. CDR3 sequence (DNA): TGTGCCAGCAGCGCAGGGGGCGCAGGCTTTGGAAACACCATATATTTT. It yields the protein CASSAGGAGFGNTIYF.